The rows below give T cell receptor beta chains drawn from one sample of a study of T cell responses to AZD1222 COVID-19 vaccine. Sequencing used immunoSEQ multiplex PCR; TCRdb keeps in-frame clones, though not all of them. Of about 150,000 clones in the sample, around nine tenths are singletons; the top ten hold around 5%. Sequenced material: peripheral blood, taken on day 0 of AZD1222 vaccination. These receptors were taken from an adult in good health. Both conserved end residues are part of each CDR3. The D gene is left open where the match is weak. The size field is filled for only some rows; it gives once, few, many or a size class.

V: TRBV18
D: -
size: -
J: TRBJ1-4
CDR3: CASSPGQTEKLFF
DNA: TGTGCCAGCTCACCGGGCCAGACCGAAAAACTGTTTTTT

V: TRBV9
D: -
size: -
J: TRBJ2-2
CDR3: CASSVAGTNTGELFF
DNA: TGTGCCAGCAGCGTAGCTGGGACTAACACCGGGGAGCTGTTTTTT

V: TRBV19
D: -
size: -
J: TRBJ1-4
CDR3: CASRRTVNEKLFF
DNA: TGTGCCAGTAGGAGGACAGTTAATGAAAAACTGTTTTTT

V: TRBV6-5
D: -
size: -
J: TRBJ2-5
CDR3: CASRDPQETQYF
DNA: TGTGCCAGCAGGGACCCCCAGGAGACCCAGTACTTC

V: TRBV7-9
D: -
size: -
J: TRBJ2-1
CDR3: CASSLVGAGYNEQFF
DNA: TGTGCCAGCAGCTTAGTCGGAGCGGGTTACAATGAGCAGTTCTTC

V: TRBV5-1
D: -
size: -
J: TRBJ2-6
CDR3: CASSPGRGEVLTF
DNA: TGCGCCAGCAGCCCGGGACGGGGAGAAGTCCTGACTTTC

V: TRBV5-1
D: -
size: -
J: TRBJ2-1
CDR3: CASSLRAGGPGGQFF
DNA: TGCGCCAGCAGCTTGAGGGCAGGGGGCCCGGGGGGGCAGTTCTTC

V: TRBV29-1
D: -
size: -
J: TRBJ1-2
CDR3: CSVEGEGNYGYTF
DNA: TGCAGCGTTGAAGGGGAAGGAAACTATGGCTACACCTTC

V: TRBV28
D: TRBD1
size: once
J: TRBJ2-7
CDR3: CASSLPPDRMREQYF
DNA: TGTGCCAGCAGTCTCCCTCCGGACAGGATGAGGGAGCAGTACTTC

V: TRBV28
D: -
size: -
J: TRBJ1-5
CDR3: CASSFWGSNQPQHF
DNA: TGTGCCAGCAGTTTTTGGGGGAGCAATCAGCCCCAGCATTTT

V: TRBV20-1
D: TRBD2
size: few
J: TRBJ2-7
CDR3: CSASRPGLAEYEQYF
DNA: TGCAGTGCTAGTCGACCGGGACTAGCGGAATACGAGCAGTACTTC

V: TRBV9
D: TRBD2
size: -
J: TRBJ2-2
CDR3: CASSARTSGISGSPGELFF
DNA: TGTGCCAGCAGCGCCCGGACTAGCGGGATATCCGGGTCCCCCGGGGAGCTGTTTTTT

V: TRBV19
D: -
size: -
J: TRBJ1-6
CDR3: CASSIRNNSPLHF
DNA: TGTGCCAGTAGTATTAGGAATAATTCACCCCTCCACTTT

V: TRBV5-8
D: -
size: -
J: TRBJ2-3
CDR3: CASSLVGVKTDTQYF
DNA: TGTGCCAGCAGCTTGGTGGGGGTGAAGACAGATACGCAGTATTTT

V: TRBV6-5
D: TRBD2
size: -
J: TRBJ2-7
CDR3: CASSIGGGAYEQYF
DNA: TGTGCCAGCAGCATCGGGGGAGGGGCCTACGAGCAGTACTTC

V: TRBV28
D: TRBD1
size: -
J: TRBJ1-2
CDR3: CATDREKGRYGYTF
DNA: TGTGCCACGGACAGGGAAAAAGGACGCTATGGCTACACCTTC

V: TRBV5-6
D: -
size: -
J: TRBJ2-7
CDR3: CASSTKTGQGQYF
DNA: TGTGCCAGCAGCACGAAAACAGGGCAGGGGCAGTACTTC

V: TRBV28
D: -
size: -
J: TRBJ2-1
CDR3: CASTPPGAHEQFF
DNA: TGTGCCAGCACCCCGCCGGGGGCCCATGAGCAGTTCTTC

V: TRBV7-2
D: -
size: -
J: TRBJ2-3
CDR3: CASSQVIYTDTQYF
DNA: TGTGCCAGCAGTCAAGTGATTTACACAGATACGCAGTATTTT

V: TRBV19
D: -
size: -
J: TRBJ1-5
CDR3: CASSISWGSNQPQHF
DNA: TGTGCCAGTAGTATATCCTGGGGAAGCAATCAGCCCCAGCATTTT

V: TRBV6-5
D: -
size: -
J: TRBJ1-4
CDR3: CASSSGGAGSEKLFF
DNA: TGTGCCAGCAGTAGCGGGGGCGCGGGATCTGAAAAACTGTTTTTT

V: TRBV6-5
D: TRBD1
size: once
J: TRBJ1-2
CDR3: CASRWDRDYGYTF
DNA: TGTGCCAGCAGGTGGGACAGGGACTATGGCTACACCTTC

V: TRBV19
D: -
size: once
J: TRBJ1-5
CDR3: CASSISRGNQPQHF
DNA: TGTGCCAGTAGTATCTCCCGGGGCAATCAGCCCCAGCATTTT

V: TRBV29-1
D: -
size: -
J: TRBJ1-2
CDR3: CSVANPRRDGYTF
DNA: TGCAGCGTTGCGAACCCTAGGAGAGATGGCTACACCTTC

V: TRBV6-5
D: -
size: -
J: TRBJ1-5
CDR3: CASSYRGSNQPQHF
DNA: TGTGCCAGCAGTTACAGGGGTAGCAATCAGCCCCAGCATTTT

V: TRBV7-2
D: TRBD2
size: -
J: TRBJ2-1
CDR3: CASSRRLAGELYNEQFF
DNA: TGTGCCAGCAGCCGCCGACTAGCGGGAGAGCTCTACAATGAGCAGTTCTTC